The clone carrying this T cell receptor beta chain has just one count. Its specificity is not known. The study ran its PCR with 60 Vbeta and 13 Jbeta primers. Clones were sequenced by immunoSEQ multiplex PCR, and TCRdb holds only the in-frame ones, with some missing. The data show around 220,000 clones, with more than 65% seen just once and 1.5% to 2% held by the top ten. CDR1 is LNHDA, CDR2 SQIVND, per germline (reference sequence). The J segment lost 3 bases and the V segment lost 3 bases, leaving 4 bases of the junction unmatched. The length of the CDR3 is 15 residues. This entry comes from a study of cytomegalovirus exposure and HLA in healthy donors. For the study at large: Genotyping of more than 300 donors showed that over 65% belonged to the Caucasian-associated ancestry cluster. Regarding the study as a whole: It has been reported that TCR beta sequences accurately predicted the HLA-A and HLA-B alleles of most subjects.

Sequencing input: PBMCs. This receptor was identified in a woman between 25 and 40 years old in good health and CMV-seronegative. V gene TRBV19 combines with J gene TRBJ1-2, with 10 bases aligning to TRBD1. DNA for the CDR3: TGTGCCAGTAGTATTGGGACAGGGGCGTACTATGGCTACACCTTC. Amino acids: CASSIGTGAYYGYTF.